The 23 T cell receptor beta chains presented below share a single source sample, sequenced in a study of OX40 agonist ivuxolimab in advanced cancers. The protocol was immunoSEQ multiplex PCR, while the TCRdb copy is restricted to in-frame clones and leaves out a portion. The table shows 94,000 or so clones, with roughly 84% occurring only once. Specimen: CD4+ or CD8+ T cells sorted from blood, collected in a trial of the OX40 agonist ivuxolimab. The receptors derive from an adult with an advanced solid tumor such as melanoma, head and neck, liver or kidney cancer.

V and J are TRBV7-4 and TRBJ1-5; 7 bases are shared with TRBD1. V lost 6 bases and J lost 0; bases outside the gene matches: 14. Germline V gene sequence: CDR1 SGHVT, CDR2 SQSDAQ. CDR3 length: 18 amino acids. In nucleotides, the CDR3 is TGTGCCAGCAGGAATCGGGACAGCTCACTTATTAGCAATCAGCCCCAGCATTTT. Protein sequence: CASRNRDSSLISNQPQHF.

A few counts support this clone. V is TRBV7-2 and J is TRBJ2-1; 7 bases line up with TRBD1. Trimming at V came to 5 bases and at J to 15 bases, leaving 10 bases not matched to a gene. In germline, CDR1 is SGHTA, CDR2 FQGNSA. This CDR3 has 12 residues. As DNA, the CDR3 is TGTGCCAGCAGCCCCGCGACAGGGCGCGCGTTCTTC. Encoded protein: CASSPATGRAFF.

There are a few counts of this clone. The genes are TRBV18 and TRBJ1-6; 9 positions match TRBD1. Per the germline V gene, CDR1 is KGHSH and CDR2 is LQKENI. This CDR3 is 16 amino acids long. V trimming: 4 bases; J trimming: 5 bases; junction bases outside the gene matches: 6. The chain's CDR3 is CASSLTGTGNNSPLHF. As DNA, the CDR3 is TGTGCCAGCTCACTCACCGGGACAGGGAATAATTCACCCCTCCACTTT.

The CDR3 bases are TGTGCCAGCAGCTTAGGCGGGGAGGGAGATACGCAGTATTTT. This gives the protein CASSLGGEGDTQYF. This chain uses TRBV7-9 with TRBJ2-3; 7 bases line up with TRBD2. This CDR3 region has 14 residues. J lost 5 bases, V lost 1 base, and 3 bases had no gene match. Germline-derived CDR1 and CDR2 are SEHNR and FQNEAQ (reference sequence).

This clone has a single count. The chain carries TRBV11-2 and TRBJ2-2; D unclear. Germline V gene lookup returns CDR1 SGHAT and CDR2 FQNNGV. V gave up 1 base and J gave up 0 bases, with 9 bases separating them. This CDR3 has 16 amino acids. The CDR3 region has the DNA TGTGCCAGCAGCTTAGGGGCTTTCGCGAACACCGGGGAGCTGTTTTTT. This translates into CASSLGAFANTGELFF.

The chain couples TRBV19 to TRBJ1-6, with no clear D. Trimming left V 2 bases short and J 7 bases short, with 15 bases between. Looked up from germline, CDR1 is LNHDA and CDR2 is SQIVND (reference sequence). The CDR3 covers 16 residues. CDR3 in amino acids: CASSILLTADNSPLHF. CDR3 in DNA: TGTGCCAGTAGTATATTACTCACCGCTGACAATTCACCCCTCCACTTT.

In its sample, this clone was seen a few times. The chain combines TRBV19 with TRBJ2-7; TRBD1 matches at 10 bases. V shed 5 bases, J shed 9 bases, and the junction held 7 bases outside the gene matches. From germline, CDR1 is LNHDA and CDR2 SQIVND (reference sequence). The CDR3 has 13 residues. CDR3 residues: CASSGTGAYPQYF. The CDR3 DNA sequence: TGTGCCAGTAGTGGGACAGGGGCTTACCCGCAGTACTTC.

The gene calls are TRBV7-9 and TRBJ1-6, with 7 positions matching TRBD1. The CDR3 has 15 residues. With V trimmed by 0 bases and J by 7 bases, 3 bases remained unmatched. The V gene's germline CDR1 is SEHNR and CDR2 FQNEAQ (reference sequence). CDR3 protein: CASSLAQGGNSPLHF. The CDR3 region has the DNA TGTGCCAGCAGCTTAGCCCAGGGGGGCAATTCACCCCTCCACTTT.

Written as DNA, the CDR3 is TGTGCCAGCAGTTTTTCCAGGGGGAGCGGCGGGAACACTGAAGCTTTCTTT. Encoded protein: CASSFSRGSGGNTEAFF. V and J are TRBV27 and TRBJ1-1, with 7 bases that match TRBD1. The ends lost 3 bases at V and 1 base at J; junction bases unmatched: 11. The germline V gene has CDR1 MNHEY and CDR2 SMNVEV (reference sequence). This CDR3 region has 17 residues.

V gene TRBV7-9 combines with J gene TRBJ2-5; 7 bases are shared with TRBD1. Germline V gene lookup returns CDR1 SEHNR and CDR2 FQNEAQ (reference sequence). This CDR3 has 16 residues. J was trimmed by 5 bases and V by 2 bases; bases with no gene match: 11. The CDR3 sequence is CASSLSLGQDGETQYF. In DNA, the CDR3 is TGTGCCAGCAGCTTAAGCCTTGGACAGGATGGGGAGACCCAGTACTTC.

V usage is TRBV7-9 and J usage is TRBJ2-1; D might be TRBD2 (5 bases). V was pared by 6 bases and J by 7 bases, with 19 bases between. The germline CDR1 and CDR2 sequences are SEHNR and FQNEAQ (reference sequence). The CDR3 extends over 15 amino acids. CDR3 DNA: TGTGCCAGCAGTCCCGCCATGAGGGCAAATAATGAGCAGTTCTTC. Residues: CASSPAMRANNEQFF.

This chain links TRBV28 with TRBJ1-6; D remains unclear. Germline CDR1 reads MDHEN; CDR2 reads SYDVKM. CDR3 length: 14 amino acids. The germline V and J ends were trimmed by 2 bases and 4 bases, with 6 bases remaining between them. The CDR3 bases are TGTGCCAGCAGTTTAGGGAGTTATAATTCACCCCTCCACTTT. It yields the protein CASSLGSYNSPLHF.

This chain joins TRBV4-3 and TRBJ2-1; 9 nucleotides line up with TRBD2. The trim removed 2 bases at V and 1 base at J, leaving 3 bases unmatched. The CDR3 consists of 16 residues. The germline V gene encodes CDR1 LGHNA and CDR2 YSLEER. The CDR3 reads CASSQLAGRSYNEQFF. CDR3 in DNA: TGCGCCAGCAGCCAACTAGCGGGGAGGTCCTACAATGAGCAGTTCTTC.

Only one count was recorded for this clone. The genes are TRBV13 and TRBJ1-4; D is ambiguous. The CDR3 spans 15 residues. The germline V and J ends were trimmed by 8 bases and 7 bases, with 20 bases remaining between them. Germline loops: CDR1 PRHDT, CDR2 FYEKMQ (reference sequence). CDR3 DNA sequence: TGTGCCAGCTCCGCGAGTGGGATTAATGGTGAAAAACTGTTTTTT. This gives the protein CASSASGINGEKLFF.

CDR3 amino acids: CASSQTSLGEQYF. CDR3 in DNA: TGTGCCAGCAGCCAGACTAGCCTGGGGGAGCAGTACTTC. The rearrangement links TRBV14 to TRBJ2-7, with TRBD2 matching over 7 bases. J was trimmed by 7 bases and V by 3 bases; bases with no gene match: 6. Germline V CDR1 and CDR2: SGHDN, FVKESK. The CDR3 totals 13 residues.

Of note for this clone: At one boundary the junction diverges from the germline segment, which might be a read error. The chain has TRBV7-6 and TRBJ1-4; TRBD1 matches at 7 bases. CDR1 is SGHVS, CDR2 FNYEAQ, per germline. The CDR3 has 15 residues. DNA of the CDR3: TGTGCCAGCAGCCCCGGACTCTTTACCGGGACAGTCCTCTATTTT. This encodes CASSPGLFTGTVLYF.

This clone was recorded once. The chain couples TRBV6-5 to TRBJ2-7, with D possibly matching TRBD2 (5 bases). CDR1 is MNHEY and CDR2 is SVGAGI in the germline V gene. The V and J ends lost 6 bases and 3 bases respectively, with 18 bases between them. This CDR3 is built from 15 residues. The CDR3 region is CASRDALAGFYEQYV. CDR3 in DNA: TGTGCCAGCAGGGACGCCCTAGCTGGATTCTACGAGCAGTACGTC.

CDR3 coding DNA: TGTGCCAGCAGTTACTCGGGCAGATCTAGGTACGGCTACACCTTC. This codes for CASSYSGRSRYGYTF. The V gene is TRBV6-5, the J gene TRBJ1-2; unclear D gene. CDR1 and CDR2 (germline): MNHEY, SVGAGI. The V gene lost 0 bases and the J gene lost 8 bases, with 16 bases spanning the gap. This CDR3 has 15 residues.

The chain has TRBV6-5 and TRBJ1-5, with D unresolved. The V end was cut by 5 bases, the J end by 0 bases, with 8 bases between. Per the germline V gene, CDR1 is MNHEY and CDR2 is SVGAGI. This CDR3 region has 14 residues. The CDR3 spells CASSSGYSNQPQHF. The CDR3 region has the DNA TGTGCCAGCAGTAGCGGGTATAGCAATCAGCCCCAGCATTTT.

This clone was detected once. This chain connects TRBV7-2 to TRBJ1-2, with D possibly TRBD1 on 5 matching bases. Germline V gives CDR1 SGHTA, CDR2 FQGNSA. CDR3 length equals 16 residues. With 5 bases removed from V and 4 bases from J, the gap between germline ends came to 20 bases. CDR3 nucleotide sequence: TGTGCCAGCAGCCCCCAGGGAGGGGTCGGAGGCTATGGCTACACCTTC. It encodes CASSPQGGVGGYGYTF.

This clone was counted between two and nine times. The chain links TRBV10-1 to TRBJ1-1, with a weak D call TRBD1 (5 bases). V lost 6 bases, J lost 7 bases, and 12 bases lay in between. The germline CDR1 and CDR2 sequences are WNHNN and SYGVQD (reference sequence). The CDR3 length is 12 residues. CDR3 residues: CASSGGGDEAFF. The CDR3, as DNA: TGCGCCAGCAGCGGTGGGGGTGATGAAGCTTTCTTT.

The DNA for the CDR3 is TGTGCCAGCAGCCCGAGGTCGGGATCAACCGGGGAGCTGTTTTTT. Translation gives CASSPRSGSTGELFF. This chain connects TRBV11-2 to TRBJ2-2, with D maybe TRBD2 (5 bases). With 5 bases removed from V and 5 bases from J, the gap between germline ends came to 15 bases. Germline V gives CDR1 SGHAT, CDR2 FQNNGV. This CDR3 region has 15 residues.

The V gene is TRBV18, the J gene TRBJ2-3; D uncertain. The CDR3 loop spans 15 amino acids. Germline V gene data show CDR1 as KGHSH and CDR2 as LQKENI. V was clipped by 3 bases and J by 0 bases, with 10 bases between them. The CDR3 region has the DNA TGTGCCAGCTCACCCCAGGCTTCTAGCACAGATACGCAGTATTTT. Translation: CASSPQASSTDTQYF. The whole variable domain, remainder taken from reference TRBV18 and TRBJ2-3, is NAGVMQNPRHLVRRRGQEARLRCSPMKGHSHVYWYRQLPEEGLKFMVYLQKENIIDESGMPKERFSAEFPKEGPSILRIQQVVRGDSAAYFCASSPQASSTDTQYFGPGTRLTVL.